The clone carrying this T cell receptor beta chain was observed a handful of times. Under the authors' procedure: Reference gene primer amplification gave nucleated cell count estimates. This table comes from immunoSEQ multiplex PCR, and its TCRdb copy is limited to in-frame clones, with some not included. V, J and clone size reflect that table, while D and trimming were determined from the DNA. The sample consists of about 83,000 clones, roughly 88% of them appearing once. This sample is drawn from a study of blood T cell repertoires in COVID-19. Study summary: Acute and convalescent COVID-19 specimens originated in the United States, Italy and Spain. T cells, B-cell-depleted T cells, or PBMCs provided the cDNA or gDNA that served as material.

This CDR3 is built from 11 residues. Per germline, CDR1 WSHSY and CDR2 SAAADI. Trimming stripped 6 bases from V and 4 bases from J, with 7 bases between. The rearrangement links TRBV10-2 to TRBJ2-7; tentatively, D is TRBD1 (6 bases). The clonotype originates from a middle-aged man with active COVID-19. The source material was peripheral blood. The CDR3 bases are TGCGCCAGCAGACAGGGATACGAGCAGTACTTC. Encoded protein: CASRQGYEQYF.